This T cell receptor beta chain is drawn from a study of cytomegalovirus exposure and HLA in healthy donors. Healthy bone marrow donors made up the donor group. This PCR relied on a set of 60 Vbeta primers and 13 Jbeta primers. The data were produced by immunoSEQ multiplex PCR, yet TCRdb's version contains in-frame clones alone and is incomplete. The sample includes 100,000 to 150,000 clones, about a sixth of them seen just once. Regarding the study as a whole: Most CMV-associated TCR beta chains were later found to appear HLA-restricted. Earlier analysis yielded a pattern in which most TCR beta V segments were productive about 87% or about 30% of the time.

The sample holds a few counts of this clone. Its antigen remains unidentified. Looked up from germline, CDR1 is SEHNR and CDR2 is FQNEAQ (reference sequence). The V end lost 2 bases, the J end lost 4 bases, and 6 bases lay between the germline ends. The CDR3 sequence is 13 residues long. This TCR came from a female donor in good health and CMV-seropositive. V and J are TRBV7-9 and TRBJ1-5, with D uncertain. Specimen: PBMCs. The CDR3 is CASSLTENQPQHF. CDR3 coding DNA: TGTGCCAGCAGCTTAACAGAAAATCAGCCCCAGCATTTT.